The source of this TCR beta chain is a study of post-analysis software for immune sequencing data (dated by TCRdb to between 2015 and 2017). For the study in its entirety: Recorded disease courses included relapsing-remitting, secondary progressive and progressive-relapsing multiple sclerosis, with some patients lacking subtype annotation. The patient repertoires were set against about eleven previously published healthy control repertoires from donors whose ages ranged from roughly 6 to 26 years. A subset of samples was prepared in parallel using single-end sample barcoding, then pooled and co-amplified after Illumina adapter ligation. Results and caveats for the whole study, not just this receptor: When samples were clustered directly using the F measure, samples prepared in the same batch co-clustered strongly, which prompted a batch-effect correction. The multiple sclerosis patient group was slightly younger than the control group. A few TRBV segments, including TRBV5-6, TRBV5-1 and TRBV20-1, were significantly more frequent in patients than controls. Significantly lower normalized Chao1 diversity was found in multiple sclerosis patients than in controls, suggesting substantial peripheral T-cell clonal expansion.

The germline V gene encodes CDR1 LGHDT and CDR2 YNNKEL (reference sequence). The trim is 1 base for V and 9 bases for J, with a gap of 19 bases between the germline ends. Including cysteine and phenylalanine, the CDR3 has 16 amino acids. The only DNA kept is the CDR3, 48 bases in frame from the first base. This clonotype was seen only a few times. Its antigen has not been determined. Per-base quality was not reported, and no clone a single base away is much larger than it. TCR beta repertoires were profiled from peripheral blood of 13 young patients with multiple sclerosis to demonstrate the VDJtools post-analysis software. The multiple sclerosis patients were children and adolescents ranging in age from about 6 to 16 years. Library method: PCR. The sequencer listed for this sample is Illumina HiSeq 2500. To reduce PCR and sequencing biases, unique molecular identifiers were incorporated into the TCR beta cDNA libraries. Every 1 to 10 million input T cells yielded 500,000 or so cDNA molecules, meaning each molecule approximated one T cell. The patient libraries were prepared and sequenced with the same protocol used for the earlier healthy control dataset. Samples belonging to the same batch were prepared together, multiplexed and sequenced on a shared HiSeq lane. The original pipeline was this. Raw barcoded reads were processed with MIGEC, and single-read molecular identifier groups were discarded before consensus assembly and CDR3 extraction. Clonotype tables were post-analysed with VDJtools, normalizing diversity by down-sampling all datasets to the smallest sample size. To correct batch-related cross-sample contamination, repertoire overlap clustering matched CDR3 amino acid sequences but not nucleotide sequences. The public sequencing data were trimmed at Q25 with fastp and processed into clonotypes with MiXCR by TCRdb, which kept only in-frame beta chains. One record per CDR3 amino acid sequence lists the most common genes and DNA. TCRdb's processing, not the authors' own work, is the source of the V and J calls. Here the sample has roughly 200,000 distinct CDR3 sequences; 25% to 35% occur a single time. The ten largest clonotypes hold 3.4% of the sample.

This TCR was recovered from a girl aged 2-17 years with multiple sclerosis. Sequencing used blood. Here the chain combines TRBV3-1 and TRBJ2-1, with the D segment identity uncertain. The nucleotides read TGTGCCAGCAGCCAAGTCCGATGGACCACGCCGCCTGAGCAGTTCTTC. Its protein is CASSQVRWTTPPEQFF.